The sample holds one count of the clone carrying this TCR beta chain. This specimen belongs to a study of glioma-infiltrating T cells after dendritic cell vaccination. About the research overall: Autologous tumor lysate was loaded overnight onto monocyte-derived dendritic cells grown approximately 7 days with IL-4 and GM-CSF.

TCRdb's table, derived via immunoSEQ multiplex PCR, lists solely in-frame clones and lacks some. The table has under 100,000 clones, 75% to 85% seen once. V lost 5 bases, J lost 4 bases, and 3 bases stayed unmatched. The CDR3 consists of 15 residues. Germline V lookup: CDR1 MNHEY, CDR2 SMNVEV (reference sequence). The receptor was derived from a human donor with glioblastoma. The chain couples TRBV27 to TRBJ2-2; 11 nucleotides line up with TRBD1. Sequences were derived from blood, sampled before dendritic cell vaccination. CDR3 DNA sequence: TGTGCCAGCAGTACCGGGACAGGGGGCACCGGGGAGCTGTTTTTT. Its translation: CASSTGTGGTGELFF.